The present TCR beta chain was sequenced within a study of T cell clones after liver transplantation. CDR3 length equals 18 residues. Trimming removed 2 bases from V and 1 base from J, with 20 bases in between. CDR1 and CDR2 from the germline V gene are SGHAT and FQNNGV. Using immunoSEQ multiplex PCR, the repertoire was profiled, and TCRdb retains in-frame clones only, with some absent. The sample consists of around 110,000 clones, approximately 90% of them appearing once. The source material was CD4+ T cells from blood, sampled 12 months after liver transplant. The chain has TRBV11-2 and TRBJ1-1, with D unresolved. This receptor was taken from a human patient who received a liver transplant. Some T cells may be the graft donor's. CDR3 amino acids: CASSLHRAGRRWNTEAFF. In DNA form, the CDR3 reads TGTGCCAGCAGCTTACACCGGGCGGGCCGGAGGTGGAACACTGAAGCTTTCTTT.